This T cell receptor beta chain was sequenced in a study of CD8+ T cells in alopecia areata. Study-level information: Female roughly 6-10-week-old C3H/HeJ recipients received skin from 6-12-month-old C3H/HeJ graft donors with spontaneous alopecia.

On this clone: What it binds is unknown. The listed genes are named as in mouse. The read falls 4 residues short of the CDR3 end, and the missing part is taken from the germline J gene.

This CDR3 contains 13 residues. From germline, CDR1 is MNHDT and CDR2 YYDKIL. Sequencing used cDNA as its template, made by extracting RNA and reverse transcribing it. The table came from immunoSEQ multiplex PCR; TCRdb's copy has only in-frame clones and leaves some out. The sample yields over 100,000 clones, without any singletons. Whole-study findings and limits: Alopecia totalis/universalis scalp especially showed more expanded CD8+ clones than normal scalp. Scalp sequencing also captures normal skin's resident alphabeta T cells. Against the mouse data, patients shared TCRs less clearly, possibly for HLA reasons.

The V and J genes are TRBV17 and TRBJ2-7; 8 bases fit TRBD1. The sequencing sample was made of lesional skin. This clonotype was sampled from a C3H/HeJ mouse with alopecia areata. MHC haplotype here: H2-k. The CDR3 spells CASSRRTGNEQYF. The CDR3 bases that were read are TGTGCTAGCAGTAGGAGGACAGGGAAT.